This T cell receptor beta chain was retrieved from a study of tumor and adjacent non-tumor tissue in lung cancer. Study as a whole: Aged roughly 31 to 80 years, patients included approximately 11 men and roughly 5 women with stage I to III disease. General study points: Top 100 clones took a larger repertoire share in normal lung.

TCRbeta libraries were built with three rounds of nested PCR, modified from ARM-PCR. Each CDR3 protein is one row after TCRdb ran MiXCR on the multiplex PCR reads. The table includes around 210,000 distinct CDR3 sequences, less than 80% detected once. The CDR3 runs 14 residues. The germline V gene encodes CDR1 SGHAT and CDR2 FQNNGV. A remark on this clonotype: Its antigen is unidentified. The junction differs from germline at one of its ends, possibly a read error.

No cell sorting was done before RNA was extracted from the tissue. The material sequenced was lung tumor tissue. The TCR was taken from a man aged 55 to 70 with non-small cell lung cancer. This sequence joins TRBV11-2 and TRBJ1-1; no reliable D call. CDR3 in amino acids: CASSSPITWAEALF. The CDR3 nucleotides are TGTGCCAGCAGCTCCCCCATTACATGGGCTGAAGCTTTGTTT.